A single T cell receptor (beta chain) is shown here with its context. The CDR3 has 14 residues. The germline V gene encodes CDR1 SGHTA and CDR2 FQGTGA. After removal of 8 bases from V and 3 bases from J, the junction contained 8 bases not matched to a gene. These data are taken from a study of blood T cell repertoires in COVID-19. Background on the study: Acute-phase and convalescent COVID-19 samples originated in the United States, Italy and Spain. The analysed material was cDNA or gDNA that came from T cells, B-cell-depleted T cells, or PBMCs.

Seattle enrolled patients during active infection and tracked them longitudinally. Authors' processing steps: Amplifying reference gene primers gave estimates of nucleated cell counts. Assay used: immunoSEQ multiplex PCR; TCRdb lists only in-frame clones, some missing. The V and J calls and clone size are taken from that table; D and trimming were inferred from the DNA. The sample carries roughly 410,000 clones, around 87% recorded once. This receptor was obtained from an older woman with COVID-19, enrolled during active disease. The sample comprised peripheral blood. This chain links TRBV7-3 with TRBJ1-2, with TRBD1 matching over 8 bases. CDR3 protein: CASSRTGGDYGYTF. In nucleotides, the CDR3 is TGTGCCAGCTCCAGAACAGGGGGTGACTATGGCTACACCTTC. Using reference TRBV7-3 and TRBJ1-2 for the parts outside the CDR3, the full variable domain is GAGVSQTPSNKVTEKGKYVELRCDPISGHTALYWYRQSLGQGPEFLIYFQGTGAADDSGLPNDRFFAVRPEGSVSTLKIQRTERGDSAVYLCASSRTGGDYGYTFGSGTRLTVV.